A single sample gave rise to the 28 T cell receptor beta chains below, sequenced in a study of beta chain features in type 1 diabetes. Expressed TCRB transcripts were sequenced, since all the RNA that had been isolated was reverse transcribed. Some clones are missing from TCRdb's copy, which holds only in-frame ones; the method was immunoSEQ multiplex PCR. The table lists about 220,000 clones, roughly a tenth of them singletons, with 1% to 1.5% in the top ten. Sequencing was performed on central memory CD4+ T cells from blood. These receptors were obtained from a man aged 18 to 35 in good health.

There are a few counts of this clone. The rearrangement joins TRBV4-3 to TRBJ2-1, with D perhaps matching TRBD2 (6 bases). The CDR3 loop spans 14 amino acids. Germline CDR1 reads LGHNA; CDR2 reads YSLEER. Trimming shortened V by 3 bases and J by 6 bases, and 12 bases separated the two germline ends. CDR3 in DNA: TGCGCCAGCAGCCATAGACTAGTTGGCAATGAGCAGTTCTTC. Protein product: CASSHRLVGNEQFF.

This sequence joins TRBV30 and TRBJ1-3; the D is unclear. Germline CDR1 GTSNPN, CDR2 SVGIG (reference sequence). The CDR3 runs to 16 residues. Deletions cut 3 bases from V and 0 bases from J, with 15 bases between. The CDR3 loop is CAWRPRGGFSGNTIYF. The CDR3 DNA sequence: TGTGCCTGGAGGCCTCGAGGTGGATTCTCTGGAAACACCATATATTTT. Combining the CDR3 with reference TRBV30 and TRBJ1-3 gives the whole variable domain SQTIHQWPATLVQPVGSPLSLECTVEGTSNPNLYWYRQAAGRGLQLLFYSVGIGQISSEVPQNLSASRPQDRQFILSSKKLLLSDSGFYLCAWRPRGGFSGNTIYFGEGSWLTVV.

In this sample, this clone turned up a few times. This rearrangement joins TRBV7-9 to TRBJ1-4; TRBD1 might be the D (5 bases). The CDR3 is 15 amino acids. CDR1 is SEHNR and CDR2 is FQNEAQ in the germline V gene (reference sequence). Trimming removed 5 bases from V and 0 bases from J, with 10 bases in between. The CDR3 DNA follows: TGTGCCAGCAGCCCCGGGGGTGCAACTAATGAAAAACTGTTTTTT. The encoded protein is CASSPGGATNEKLFF.

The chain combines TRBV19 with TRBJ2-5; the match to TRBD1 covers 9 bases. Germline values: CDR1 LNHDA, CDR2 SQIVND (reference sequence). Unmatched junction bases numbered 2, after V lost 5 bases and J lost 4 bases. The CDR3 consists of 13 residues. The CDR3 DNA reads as TGTGCCAGTAGTTCGGACAGGGGAGAGACCCAGTACTTC. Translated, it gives CASSSDRGETQYF.

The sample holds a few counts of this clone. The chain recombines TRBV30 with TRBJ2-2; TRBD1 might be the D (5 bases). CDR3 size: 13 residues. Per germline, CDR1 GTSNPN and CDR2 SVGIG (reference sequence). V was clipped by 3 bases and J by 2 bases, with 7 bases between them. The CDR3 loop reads CAWSRDNTGELFF. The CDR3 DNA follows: TGTGCCTGGAGCAGGGATAACACCGGGGAGCTGTTTTTT.

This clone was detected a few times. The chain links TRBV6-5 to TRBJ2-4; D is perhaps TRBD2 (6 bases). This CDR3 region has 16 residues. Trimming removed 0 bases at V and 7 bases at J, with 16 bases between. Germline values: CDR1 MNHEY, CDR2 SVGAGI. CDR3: CASSYSLAPNPNIQYF. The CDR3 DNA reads TGTGCCAGCAGTTACTCGCTAGCGCCAAACCCCAACATTCAGTACTTC.

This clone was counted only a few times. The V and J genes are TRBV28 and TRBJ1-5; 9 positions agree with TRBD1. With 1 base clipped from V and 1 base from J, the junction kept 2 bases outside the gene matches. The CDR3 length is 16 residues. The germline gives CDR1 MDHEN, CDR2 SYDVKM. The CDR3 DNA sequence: TGTGCCAGCAGTTTATTTACAGGGGGCAGCAATCAGCCCCAGCATTTT. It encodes CASSLFTGGSNQPQHF.

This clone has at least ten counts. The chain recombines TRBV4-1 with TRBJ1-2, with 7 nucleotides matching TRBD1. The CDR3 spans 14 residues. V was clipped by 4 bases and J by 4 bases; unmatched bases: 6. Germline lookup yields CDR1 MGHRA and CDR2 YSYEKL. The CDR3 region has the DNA TGCGCCAGCAGCCCCGTGGGACAGCTCTATGGCTACACCTTC. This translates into CASSPVGQLYGYTF.

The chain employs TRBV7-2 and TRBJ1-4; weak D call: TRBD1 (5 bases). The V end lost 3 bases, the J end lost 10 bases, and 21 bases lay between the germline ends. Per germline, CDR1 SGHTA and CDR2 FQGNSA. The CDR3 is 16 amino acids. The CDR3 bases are TGTGCCAGCAGCTTTCCAGCAGGGTCCGGTCAGGGAAAACTGTTTTTT. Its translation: CASSFPAGSGQGKLFF. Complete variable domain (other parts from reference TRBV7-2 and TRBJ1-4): GAGVSQSPSNKVTEKGKDVELRCDPISGHTALYWYRQSLGQGLEFLIYFQGNSAPDKSGLPSDRFSAERTGGSVSTLTIQRTQQEDSAVYLCASSFPAGSGQGKLFFGSGTQLSVL.

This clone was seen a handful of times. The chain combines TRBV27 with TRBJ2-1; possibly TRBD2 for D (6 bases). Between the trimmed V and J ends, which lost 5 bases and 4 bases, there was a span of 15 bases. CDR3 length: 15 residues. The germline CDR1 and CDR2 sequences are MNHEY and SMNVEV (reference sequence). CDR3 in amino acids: CASSPGTYTYNEQFF. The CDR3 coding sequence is TGTGCCAGCAGTCCAGGGACTTACACATACAATGAGCAGTTCTTC.

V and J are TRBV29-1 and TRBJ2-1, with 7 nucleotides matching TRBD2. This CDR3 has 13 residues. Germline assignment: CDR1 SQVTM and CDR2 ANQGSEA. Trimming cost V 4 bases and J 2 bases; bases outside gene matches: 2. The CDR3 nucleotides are TGCAGCGTTGGCGGGAGCCCCTACAATGAGCAGTTCTTC. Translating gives CSVGGSPYNEQFF.

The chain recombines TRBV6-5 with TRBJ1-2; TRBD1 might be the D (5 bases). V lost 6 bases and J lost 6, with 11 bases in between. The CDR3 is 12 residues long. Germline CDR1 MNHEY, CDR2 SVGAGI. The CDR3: CASSRQMDGYTF. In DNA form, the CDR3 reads TGTGCCAGCAGCCGACAGATGGATGGCTACACCTTC.

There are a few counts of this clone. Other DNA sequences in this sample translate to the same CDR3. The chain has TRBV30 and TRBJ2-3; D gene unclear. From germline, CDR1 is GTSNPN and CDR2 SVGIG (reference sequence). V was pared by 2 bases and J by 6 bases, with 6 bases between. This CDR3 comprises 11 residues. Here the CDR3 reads CAWSTGDTQYF. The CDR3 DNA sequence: TGTGCCTGGAGTACCGGTGATACGCAGTATTTT.

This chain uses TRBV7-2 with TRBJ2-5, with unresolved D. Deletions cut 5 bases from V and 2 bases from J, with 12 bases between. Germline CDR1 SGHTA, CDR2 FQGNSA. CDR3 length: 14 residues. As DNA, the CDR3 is TGTGCCAGCAGCGCGGAAGCATTACAAGAGACCCAGTACTTC. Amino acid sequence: CASSAEALQETQYF.

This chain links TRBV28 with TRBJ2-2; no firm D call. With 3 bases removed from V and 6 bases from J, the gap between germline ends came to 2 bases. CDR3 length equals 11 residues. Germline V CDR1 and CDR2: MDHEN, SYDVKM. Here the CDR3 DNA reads TGTGCCAGCAGTTTGTCCGGGGAGCTGTTTTTT. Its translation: CASSLSGELFF.

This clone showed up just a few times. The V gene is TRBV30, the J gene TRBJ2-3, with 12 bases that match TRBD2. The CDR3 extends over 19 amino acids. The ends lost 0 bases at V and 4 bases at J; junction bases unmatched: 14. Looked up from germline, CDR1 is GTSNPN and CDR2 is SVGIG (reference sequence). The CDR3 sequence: CAWSVPASGRARWADTQYF. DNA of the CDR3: TGTGCCTGGAGTGTACCGGCTAGCGGGAGGGCCCGCTGGGCAGATACGCAGTATTTT.

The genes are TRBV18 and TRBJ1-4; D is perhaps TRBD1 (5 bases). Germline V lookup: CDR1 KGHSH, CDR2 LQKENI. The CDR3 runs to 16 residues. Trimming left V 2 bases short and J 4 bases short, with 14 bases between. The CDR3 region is CASSPVEGSLNEKLFF. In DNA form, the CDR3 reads TGTGCCAGCTCACCAGTTGAGGGGAGTCTTAATGAAAAACTGTTTTTT. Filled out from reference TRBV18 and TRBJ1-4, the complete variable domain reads NAGVMQNPRHLVRRRGQEARLRCSPMKGHSHVYWYRQLPEEGLKFMVYLQKENIIDESGMPKERFSAEFPKEGPSILRIQQVVRGDSAAYFCASSPVEGSLNEKLFFGSGTQLSVL.

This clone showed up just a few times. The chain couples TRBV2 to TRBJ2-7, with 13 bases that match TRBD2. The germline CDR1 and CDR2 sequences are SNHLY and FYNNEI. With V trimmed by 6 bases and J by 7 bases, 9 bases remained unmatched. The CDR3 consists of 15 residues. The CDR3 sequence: CASRKTSGRSEEQYF. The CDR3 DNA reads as TGTGCCAGCAGGAAGACTAGCGGGAGGTCAGAAGAGCAGTACTTC.

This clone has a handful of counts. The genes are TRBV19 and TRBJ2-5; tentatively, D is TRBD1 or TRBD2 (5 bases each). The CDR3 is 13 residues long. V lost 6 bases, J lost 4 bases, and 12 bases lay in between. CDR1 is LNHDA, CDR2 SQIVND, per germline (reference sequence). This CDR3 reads CASRNRDRETQYF. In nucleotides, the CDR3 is TGTGCCAGTAGGAACCGGGACCGAGAGACCCAGTACTTC. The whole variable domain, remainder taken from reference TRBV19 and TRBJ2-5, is DGGITQSPKYLFRKEGQNVTLSCEQNLNHDAMYWYRQDPGQGLRLIYYSQIVNDFQKGDIAEGYSVSREKKESFPLTVTSAQKNPTAFYLCASRNRDRETQYFGPGTRLLVL.

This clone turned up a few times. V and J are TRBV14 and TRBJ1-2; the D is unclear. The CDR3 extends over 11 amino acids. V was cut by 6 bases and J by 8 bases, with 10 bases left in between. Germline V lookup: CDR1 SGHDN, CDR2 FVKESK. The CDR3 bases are TGTGCCAGCAGGATAGGTGACGGCTACACCTTC. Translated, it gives CASRIGDGYTF.

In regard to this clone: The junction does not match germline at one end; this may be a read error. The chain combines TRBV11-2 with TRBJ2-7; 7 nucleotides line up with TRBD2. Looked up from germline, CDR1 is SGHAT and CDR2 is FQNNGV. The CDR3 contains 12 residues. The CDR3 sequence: CASSLGDYKQYF. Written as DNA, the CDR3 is TGTGCCAGCAGCTTAGGGGACTACAAGCAGTACTTC.

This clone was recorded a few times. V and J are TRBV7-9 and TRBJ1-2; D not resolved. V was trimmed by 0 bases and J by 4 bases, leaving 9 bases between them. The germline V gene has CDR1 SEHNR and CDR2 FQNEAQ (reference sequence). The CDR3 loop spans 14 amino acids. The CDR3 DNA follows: TGTGCCAGCAGCTTAGCGGTGGACCGCTATGGCTACACCTTC. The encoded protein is CASSLAVDRYGYTF. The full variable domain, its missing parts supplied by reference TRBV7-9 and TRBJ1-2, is DTGVSQNPRHKITKRGQNVTFRCDPISEHNRLYWYRQTLGQGPEFLTYFQNEAQLEKSRLLSDRFSAERPKGSFSTLEIQRTEQGDSAMYLCASSLAVDRYGYTFGSGTRLTVV.

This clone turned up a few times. The CDR3 DNA reads as TGTGCCAGCAGCACAACCGGACAGGCCACTGAAGCTTTCTTT. Translating it yields CASSTTGQATEAFF. This chain uses TRBV9 with TRBJ1-1; TRBD1 agrees at 7 bases. Germline V gene data show CDR1 as SGDLS and CDR2 as YYNGEE. The V gene end was trimmed by 4 bases and the J gene end by 4 bases; junction bases not matched to a gene: 7. This CDR3 spans 14 amino acids.

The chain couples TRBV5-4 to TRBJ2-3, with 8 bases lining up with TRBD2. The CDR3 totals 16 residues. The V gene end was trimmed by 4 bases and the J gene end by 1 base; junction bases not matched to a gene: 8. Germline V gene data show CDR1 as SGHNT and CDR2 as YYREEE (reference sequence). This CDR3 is CASSASGLARTDTQYF. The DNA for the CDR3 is TGTGCCAGCAGCGCCTCCGGACTAGCCCGCACAGATACGCAGTATTTT.

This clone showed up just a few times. CDR3 amino acids: CASWDRAGHEQFF. CDR3 bases: TGTGCCAGTTGGGACAGGGCAGGCCATGAGCAGTTCTTC. The chain couples TRBV28 to TRBJ2-1; TRBD1 aligns across 9 bases. The CDR3 is made up of 13 amino acids. CDR1 and CDR2 from the germline V gene are MDHEN and SYDVKM. Trimming at V came to 9 bases and at J to 8 bases, leaving 8 bases not matched to a gene.

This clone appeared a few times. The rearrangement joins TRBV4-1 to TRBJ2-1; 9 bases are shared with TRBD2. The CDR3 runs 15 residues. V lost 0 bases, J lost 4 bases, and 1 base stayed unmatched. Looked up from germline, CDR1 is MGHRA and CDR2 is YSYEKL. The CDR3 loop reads CASSQELAGYNEQFF. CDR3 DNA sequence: TGCGCCAGCAGCCAAGAACTAGCGGGTTACAATGAGCAGTTCTTC.

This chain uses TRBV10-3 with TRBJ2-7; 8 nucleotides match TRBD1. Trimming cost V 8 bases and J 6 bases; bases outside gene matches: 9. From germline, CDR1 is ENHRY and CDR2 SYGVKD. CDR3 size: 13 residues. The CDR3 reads CAIAGGTGGEQYF. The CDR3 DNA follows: TGTGCCATCGCCGGGGGAACAGGGGGCGAGCAGTACTTC.

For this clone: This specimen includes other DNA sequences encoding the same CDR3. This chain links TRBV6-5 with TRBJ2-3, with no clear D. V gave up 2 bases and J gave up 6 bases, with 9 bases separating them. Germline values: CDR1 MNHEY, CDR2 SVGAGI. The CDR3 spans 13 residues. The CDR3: CASSYGQADTQYF. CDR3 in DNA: TGTGCCAGCAGTTACGGCCAAGCGGATACGCAGTATTTT.